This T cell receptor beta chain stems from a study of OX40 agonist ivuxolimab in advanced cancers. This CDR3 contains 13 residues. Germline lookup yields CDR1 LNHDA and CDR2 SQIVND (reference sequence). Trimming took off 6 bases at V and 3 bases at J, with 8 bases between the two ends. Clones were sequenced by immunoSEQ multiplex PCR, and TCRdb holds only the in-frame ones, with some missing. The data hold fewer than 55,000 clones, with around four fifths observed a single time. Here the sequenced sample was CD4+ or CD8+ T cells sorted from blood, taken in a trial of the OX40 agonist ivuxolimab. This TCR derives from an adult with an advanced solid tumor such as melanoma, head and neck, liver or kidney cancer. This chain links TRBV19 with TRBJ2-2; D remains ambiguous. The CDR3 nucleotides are TGTGCCAGTAGCTGGACCGACACCGGGGAGCTGTTTTTT. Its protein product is CASSWTDTGELFF.